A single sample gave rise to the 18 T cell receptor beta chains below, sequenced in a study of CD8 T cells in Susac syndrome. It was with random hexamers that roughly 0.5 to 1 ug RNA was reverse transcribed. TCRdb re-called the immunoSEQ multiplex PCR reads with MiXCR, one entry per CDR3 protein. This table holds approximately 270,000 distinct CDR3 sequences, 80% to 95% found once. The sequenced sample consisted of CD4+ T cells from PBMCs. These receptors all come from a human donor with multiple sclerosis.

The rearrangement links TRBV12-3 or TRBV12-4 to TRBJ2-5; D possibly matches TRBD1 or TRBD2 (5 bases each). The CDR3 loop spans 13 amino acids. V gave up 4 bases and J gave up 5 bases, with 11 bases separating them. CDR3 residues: CASSSSGTETQYF. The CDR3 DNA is TGTGCCAGCAGTTCGTCCGGGACGGAGACCCAGTACTTC.

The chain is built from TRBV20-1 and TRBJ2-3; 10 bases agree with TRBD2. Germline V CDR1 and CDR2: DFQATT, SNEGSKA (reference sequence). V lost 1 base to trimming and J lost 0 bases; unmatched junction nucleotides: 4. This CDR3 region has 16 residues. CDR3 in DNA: TGCAGTGCTAGAGGTAGCGGGAGGCCTAGCACAGATACGCAGTATTTT. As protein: CSARGSGRPSTDTQYF.

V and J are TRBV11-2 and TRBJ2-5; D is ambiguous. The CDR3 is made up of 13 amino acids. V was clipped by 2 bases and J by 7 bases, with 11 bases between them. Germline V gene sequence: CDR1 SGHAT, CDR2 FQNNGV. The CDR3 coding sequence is TGTGCCAGCAGCTTAAAGATGTCAGGGACCCAGTACTTC. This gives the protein CASSLKMSGTQYF.

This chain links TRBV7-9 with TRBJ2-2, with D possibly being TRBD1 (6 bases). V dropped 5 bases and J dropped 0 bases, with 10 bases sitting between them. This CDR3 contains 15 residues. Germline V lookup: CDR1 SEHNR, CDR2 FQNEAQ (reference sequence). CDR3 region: CASSTRTANTGELFF. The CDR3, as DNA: TGTGCCAGCAGCACCAGGACAGCGAACACCGGGGAGCTGTTTTTT. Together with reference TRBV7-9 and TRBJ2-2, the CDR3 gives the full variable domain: DTGVSQNPRHKITKRGQNVTFRCDPISEHNRLYWYRQTLGQGPEFLTYFQNEAQLEKSRLLSDRFSAERPKGSFSTLEIQRTEQGDSAMYLCASSTRTANTGELFFGEGSRLTVL.

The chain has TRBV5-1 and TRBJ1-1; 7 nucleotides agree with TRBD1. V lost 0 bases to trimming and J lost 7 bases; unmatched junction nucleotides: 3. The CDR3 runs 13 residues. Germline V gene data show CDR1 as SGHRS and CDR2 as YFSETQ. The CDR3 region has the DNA TGCGCCAGCAGCTTGGCGAGACAGGGTGAAGCTTTCTTT. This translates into CASSLARQGEAFF.

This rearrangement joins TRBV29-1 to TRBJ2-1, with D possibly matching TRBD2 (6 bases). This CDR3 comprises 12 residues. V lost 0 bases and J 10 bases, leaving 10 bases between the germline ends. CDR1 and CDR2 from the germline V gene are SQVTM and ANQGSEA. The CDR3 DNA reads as TGCAGCGTTGAAGAGGGCGGGACCGAGCAGTTCTTC. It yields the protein CSVEEGGTEQFF.

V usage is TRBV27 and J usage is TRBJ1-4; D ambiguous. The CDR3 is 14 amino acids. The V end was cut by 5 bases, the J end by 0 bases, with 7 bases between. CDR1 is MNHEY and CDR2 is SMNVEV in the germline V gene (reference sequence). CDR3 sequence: CASSAIATNEKLFF. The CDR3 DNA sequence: TGTGCCAGCAGTGCGATCGCAACTAATGAAAAACTGTTTTTT.

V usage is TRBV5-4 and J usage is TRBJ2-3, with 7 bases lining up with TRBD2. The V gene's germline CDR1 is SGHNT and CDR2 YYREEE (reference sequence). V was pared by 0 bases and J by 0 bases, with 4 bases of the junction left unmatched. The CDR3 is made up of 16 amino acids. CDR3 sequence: CASSLGGLVSTDTQYF. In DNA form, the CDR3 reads TGTGCCAGCAGCTTGGGTGGACTAGTGAGCACAGATACGCAGTATTTT.

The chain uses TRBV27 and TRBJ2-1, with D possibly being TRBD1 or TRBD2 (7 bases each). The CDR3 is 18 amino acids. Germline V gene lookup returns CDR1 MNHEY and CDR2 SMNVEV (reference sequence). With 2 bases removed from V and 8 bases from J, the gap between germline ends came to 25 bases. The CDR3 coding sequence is TGTGCCAGCAGTTTAATGTTGTTCAGGGGGAGGGCCAGCGATGAGCAGTTCTTC. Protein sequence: CASSLMLFRGRASDEQFF.

The CDR3 nucleotides read TGTGCCACCCGCCCAGGGGGAGTAGAGACCCAGTACTTC. Protein sequence: CATRPGGVETQYF. The chain is built from TRBV19 and TRBJ2-5; TRBD1 matches at 7 bases. With V trimmed by 10 bases and J by 4 bases, 9 bases remained unmatched. The germline V gene encodes CDR1 LNHDA and CDR2 SQIVND (reference sequence). There are 13 residues in the CDR3.

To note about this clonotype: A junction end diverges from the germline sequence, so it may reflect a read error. Here the CDR3 reads CASSAGDGRISATNETLFF. In DNA, the CDR3 is TGTGCCAGCAGCGCCGGGGACGGTCGGATATCGGCAACTAATGAAACACTGTTTTTT. The chain uses TRBV9 and TRBJ1-4; D possibly corresponds to TRBD1 (5 bases). Germline loops: CDR1 SGDLS, CDR2 YYNGEE. The CDR3 runs to 19 residues.

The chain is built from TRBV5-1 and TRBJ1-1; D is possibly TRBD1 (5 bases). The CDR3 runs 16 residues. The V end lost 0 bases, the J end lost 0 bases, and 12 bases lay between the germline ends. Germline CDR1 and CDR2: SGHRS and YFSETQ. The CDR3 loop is CASSLGQGLVNTEAFF. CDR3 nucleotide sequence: TGCGCCAGCAGCTTGGGGCAGGGCCTCGTGAACACTGAAGCTTTCTTT. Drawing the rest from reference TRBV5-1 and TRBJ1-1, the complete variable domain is KAGVTQTPRYLIKTRGQQVTLSCSPISGHRSVSWYQQTPGQGLQFLFEYFSETQRNKGNFPGRFSGRQFSNSRSEMNVSTLELGDSALYLCASSLGQGLVNTEAFFGQGTRLTVV.

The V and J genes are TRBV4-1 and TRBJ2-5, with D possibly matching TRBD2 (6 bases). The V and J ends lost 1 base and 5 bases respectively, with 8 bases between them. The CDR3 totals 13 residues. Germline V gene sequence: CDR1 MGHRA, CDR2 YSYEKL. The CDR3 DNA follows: TGCGCCAGCAGCCAAGCGGGGACTGAGACCCAGTACTTC. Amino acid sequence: CASSQAGTETQYF.

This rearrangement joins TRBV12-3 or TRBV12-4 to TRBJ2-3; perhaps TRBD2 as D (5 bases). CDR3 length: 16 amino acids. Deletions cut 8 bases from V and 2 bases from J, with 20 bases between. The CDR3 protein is CASHAGGRTPTDTQYF. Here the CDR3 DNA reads TGTGCCAGCCATGCAGGAGGTAGAACTCCCACAGATACGCAGTATTTT.

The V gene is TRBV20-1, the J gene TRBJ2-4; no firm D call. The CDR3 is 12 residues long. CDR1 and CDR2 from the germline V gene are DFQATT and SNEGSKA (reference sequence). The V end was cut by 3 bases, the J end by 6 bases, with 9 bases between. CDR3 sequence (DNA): TGCAGTGCTAGTGACCTGGCAAACATTCAGTACTTC. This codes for CSASDLANIQYF.

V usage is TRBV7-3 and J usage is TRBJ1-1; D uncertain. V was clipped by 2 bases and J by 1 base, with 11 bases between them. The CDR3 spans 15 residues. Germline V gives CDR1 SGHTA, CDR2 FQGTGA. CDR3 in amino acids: CASSLYGSTNTEAFF. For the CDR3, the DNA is TGTGCCAGCAGCTTATACGGATCCACGAACACTGAAGCTTTCTTT.

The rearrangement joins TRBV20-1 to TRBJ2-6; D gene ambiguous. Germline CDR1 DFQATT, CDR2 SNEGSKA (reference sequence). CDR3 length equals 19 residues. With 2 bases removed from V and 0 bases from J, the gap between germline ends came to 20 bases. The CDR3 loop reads CSARPPGGKGISGANVLTF. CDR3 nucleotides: TGCAGTGCTAGACCCCCGGGTGGGAAAGGAATCTCTGGGGCCAACGTCCTGACTTTC.

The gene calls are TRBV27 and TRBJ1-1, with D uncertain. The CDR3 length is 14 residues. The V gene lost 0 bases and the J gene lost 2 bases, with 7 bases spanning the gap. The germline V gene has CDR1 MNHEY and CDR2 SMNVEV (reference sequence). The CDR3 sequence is CASSLSDGNTEAFF. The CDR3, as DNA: TGTGCCAGCAGTTTATCCGACGGCAACACTGAAGCTTTCTTT.